This TCR beta chain is drawn from a study of Ad26.COV2.S vaccination and SARS-CoV-2 variants (dated by TCRdb to the early 2020s). For the study in its entirety: Vaccine-arm donors came from COV1001, a multicentre, randomized, double-blind, placebo-controlled phase I-IIa trial of Ad26.COV2.S in healthy adults. Ad26.COV2.S was given intramuscularly at 5x10^10 or 1x10^11 viral particles, as a single shot or as two shots 56 days apart. TCRbeta repertoire sequencing served as the tool for gauging how specific and how broad the SARS-CoV-2-reactive T cell receptors were following Ad26.COV2.S vaccination. The TCR-sequenced set comprised around 30 samples: some 19 Ad26.COV2.S vaccine recipients, 5 placebo recipients and 8 SARS-CoV-2 convalescent individuals. Trial participants were randomized into five groups of five, in which low-dose or high-dose Ad26.COV2.S was given once or twice, or placebo was given on both occasions. Investigators did not know the trial group allocation while performing experiments and assessing outcomes. General study outcomes and caveats: Comparing responses between vaccine doses or regimens was not something the study was powered to do. Vaccine and placebo recipients had similar non-spike TCR breadth, a finding consistent with the vaccine containing only spike. After vaccination, substantial breadth of spike-specific CD8+ and CD4+ T cell responses was reported. Ad26.COV2.S recipients had higher spike-specific TCR breadth than placebo recipients (P = 0.0014). It was noted by the authors that total T cell responses may have been underestimated by the TCR breadth and depth analyses.

The meaning of the sample's treatment or condition label: approximately 18 received Ad26.COV2.S at low or high dose, single or two shots; about five received placebo; per-sample allocation not given. For vaccine and placebo recipients, repertoires were sequenced using samples collected on day 63 after the first injection. Between 29 July and 7 August 2020, Cohort 1b enrolled 25 adults aged 18-55 years at one site in Boston, USA. Ad26.COV2.S was a replication-incompetent adenovirus type 26 vector that expressed a prefusion-stabilized SARS-CoV-2 spike protein derived from the original Wuhan strain. Of note for this clone: Which antigen it targets is not known. Nothing much larger sits one base from this clone, and base qualities are not available.

TCRbeta CDR3 regions were sequenced with the immunoSEQ Assay. After extraction, genomic DNA underwent amplification by bias-controlled multiplex PCR, followed by high-throughput sequencing. As for how the authors treated the data: To quantify the absolute abundance of every unique TCRbeta CDR3 region, sequences were collapsed and filtered. T cell fraction was estimated by normalizing TCRbeta template counts to usable DNA, which was measured by amplifying reference genes present in all nucleated cells. Repertoire TCRs were annotated as SARS-CoV-2-specific by exact matching of V gene, CDR3 amino acid sequence and J gene to a known reactive TCR set. The reference SARS-CoV-2 TCR set came from MIRA and was filtered for enrichment in COVID-19-positive ImmuneCODE repertoires, removing public or cross-reactive TCRs. Based on the MIRA antigens, annotated TCRs were further analysed at the level of specific ORF or position within ORF. Breadth was defined as annotated unique rearrangements over total unique productive rearrangements; depth was the summed frequency of those rearrangements. TCR breadth was compared between groups using two-sided Wilcoxon rank-sum tests. TCRdb holds this immuneACCESS table with in-frame rearrangements only. Some clones are missing; in checked studies, unresolved V genes explain under half, and the rest has no known cause. V, J and clone size are those of that table, while D and trimming were read from the DNA. In all, the sample holds 350,000 to 450,000 clones, and roughly 80% of those were seen once. The ten largest clonotypes hold about 8% of the sample.

The V end gives up 5 bases and the J end 5 bases, leaving 9 bases in the junction not matched to a gene. Reading from cysteine to phenylalanine, the CDR3 counts 15 amino acids. Only the CDR3 DNA stays, 45 bases, in frame from base 1. The germline V gene (reference sequence) sets CDR1 to PRHDT and CDR2 to FYEKMQ. This TCR was recovered from a person between 18 and 59 years old who received the Ad26.COV2.S COVID-19 vaccine or a placebo. The chain is assembled from TRBV13 and TRBJ2-1, with 7 bases matching TRBD2. Sample: peripheral blood, taken in a trial of Ad26.COV2.S vaccine versus placebo. The nucleotide sequence reads as follows: TGTGCCAGCAGCCTACGGACCAGCGGGAACAATGAGCAGTTCTTC. Its protein product is CASSLRTSGNNEQFF. The CDR3 plus the reference TRBV13 and TRBJ2-1 genes for the other parts give the full variable domain: AAGVIQSPRHLIKEKRETATLKCYPIPRHDTVYWYQQGPGQDPQFLISFYEKMQSDKGSIPDRFSAQQFSDYHSELNMSSLELGDSALYFCASSLRTSGNNEQFFGPGTRLTVL.